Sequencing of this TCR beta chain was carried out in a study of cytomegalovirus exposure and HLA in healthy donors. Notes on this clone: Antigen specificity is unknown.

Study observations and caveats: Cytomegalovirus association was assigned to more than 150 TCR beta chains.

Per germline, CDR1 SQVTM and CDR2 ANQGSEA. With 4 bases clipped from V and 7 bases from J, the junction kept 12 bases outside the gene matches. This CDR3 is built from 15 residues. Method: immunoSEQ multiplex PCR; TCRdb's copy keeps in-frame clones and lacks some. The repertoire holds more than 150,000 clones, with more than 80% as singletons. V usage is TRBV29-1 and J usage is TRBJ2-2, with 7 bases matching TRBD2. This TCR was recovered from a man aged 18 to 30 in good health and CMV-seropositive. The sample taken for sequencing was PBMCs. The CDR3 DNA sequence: TGCAGCGTTGGGTTGGGACTGGGAGGGAGCGGGGAGCTGTTTTTT. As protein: CSVGLGLGGSGELFF.